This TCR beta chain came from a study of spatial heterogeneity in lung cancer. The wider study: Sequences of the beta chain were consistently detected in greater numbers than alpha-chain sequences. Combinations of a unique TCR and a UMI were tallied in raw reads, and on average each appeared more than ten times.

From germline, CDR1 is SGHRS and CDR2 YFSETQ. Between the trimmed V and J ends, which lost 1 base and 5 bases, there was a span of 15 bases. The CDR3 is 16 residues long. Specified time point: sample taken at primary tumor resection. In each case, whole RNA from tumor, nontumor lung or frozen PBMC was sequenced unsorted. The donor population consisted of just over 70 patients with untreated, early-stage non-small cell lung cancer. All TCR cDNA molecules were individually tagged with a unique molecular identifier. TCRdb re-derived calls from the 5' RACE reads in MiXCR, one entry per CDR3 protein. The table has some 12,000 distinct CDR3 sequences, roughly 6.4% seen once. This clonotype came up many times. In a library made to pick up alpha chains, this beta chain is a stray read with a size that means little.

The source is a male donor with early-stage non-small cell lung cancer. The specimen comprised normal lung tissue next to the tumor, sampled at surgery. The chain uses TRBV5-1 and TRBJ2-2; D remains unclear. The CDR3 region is CASSLTKTAGTGELFF. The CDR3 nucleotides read TGCGCCAGCAGCTTGACGAAGACGGCCGGGACCGGGGAGCTGTTTTTT. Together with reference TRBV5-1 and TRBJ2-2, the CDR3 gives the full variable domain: KAGVTQTPRYLIKTRGQQVTLSCSPISGHRSVSWYQQTPGQGLQFLFEYFSETQRNKGNFPGRFSGRQFSNSRSEMNVSTLELGDSALYLCASSLTKTAGTGELFFGEGSRLTVL.